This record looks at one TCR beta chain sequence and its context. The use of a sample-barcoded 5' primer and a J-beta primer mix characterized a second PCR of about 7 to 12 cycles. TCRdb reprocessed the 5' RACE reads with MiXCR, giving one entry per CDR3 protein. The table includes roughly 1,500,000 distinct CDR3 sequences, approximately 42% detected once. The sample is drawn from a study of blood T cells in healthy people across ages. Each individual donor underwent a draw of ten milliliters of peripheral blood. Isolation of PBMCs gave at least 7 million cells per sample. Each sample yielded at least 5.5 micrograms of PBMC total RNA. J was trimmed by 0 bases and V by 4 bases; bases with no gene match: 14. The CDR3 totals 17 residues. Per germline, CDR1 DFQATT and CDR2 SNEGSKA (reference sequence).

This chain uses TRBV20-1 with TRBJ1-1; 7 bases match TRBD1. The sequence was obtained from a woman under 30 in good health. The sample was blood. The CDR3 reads CSANSWGQGVMNTEAFF. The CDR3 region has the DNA TGCAGTGCTAACTCATGGGGGCAGGGGGTAATGAACACTGAAGCTTTCTTT.